The clone carrying this T cell receptor beta chain has ten or more counts. Its specificity is not known. Unique molecular identifier tags were affixed to discrete cDNA molecules. TCRdb re-called the 5' RACE reads with MiXCR, one entry per CDR3 protein. Of some 82,000 distinct CDR3 sequences listed, 6% to 7% are singletons. This record comes from a study of early T cells in non-severe SARS-CoV-2 infection. Across the whole study: Whole-blood bulk RNA, unsorted, was sequenced, and chains were unpaired.

Study-wide points: Matching against VDJdb likely underestimated virus-specific expansions, favoring anti-spike CD8.

The V end lost 5 bases, the J end lost 6 bases, and 8 bases lay between the germline ends. This CDR3 region has 12 residues. From germline, CDR1 is SEHNR and CDR2 FQNEAQ (reference sequence). Sequencing input: whole blood. The chain joins TRBV7-9 to TRBJ1-5; D might be TRBD1 (6 bases). The source of this sequence is an adult who was a healthcare worker with PCR-confirmed SARS-CoV-2 infection or an uninfected control (not recorded which). The CDR3 here is CASSMDSQPQHF. The CDR3 coding sequence is TGTGCCAGCAGCATGGACAGTCAGCCCCAGCATTTT.